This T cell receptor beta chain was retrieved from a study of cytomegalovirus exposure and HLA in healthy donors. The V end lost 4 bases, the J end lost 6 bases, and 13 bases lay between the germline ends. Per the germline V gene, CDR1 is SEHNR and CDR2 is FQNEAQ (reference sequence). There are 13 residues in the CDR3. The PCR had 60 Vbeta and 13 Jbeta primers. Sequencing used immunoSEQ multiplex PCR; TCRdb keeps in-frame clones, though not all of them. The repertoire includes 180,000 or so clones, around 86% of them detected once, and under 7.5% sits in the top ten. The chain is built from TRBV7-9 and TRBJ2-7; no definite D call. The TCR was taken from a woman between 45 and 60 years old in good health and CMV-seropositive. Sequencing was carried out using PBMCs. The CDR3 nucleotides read TGTGCCAGCAGCTCCCGGCAGACTGGCGAGCAGTACTTC. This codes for CASSSRQTGEQYF.